This T cell receptor beta chain comes out of a study of CD8 T cells in Susac syndrome. CDR1 is MNHEY and CDR2 is SMNVEV in the germline V gene (reference sequence). CDR3 length: 17 amino acids. Trimming at V came to 0 bases and at J to 6 bases, leaving 6 bases not matched to a gene. CD8+ and CD4+ blood T cells underwent TCR beta sequencing. FACS enriched CD8+ TEMRA cells, while bulk CD8+ and CD4+ were negatively isolated. This clonotype appeared once. With random hexamers, reverse transcription was performed on roughly 0.5 to 1 ug of RNA. immunoSEQ multiplex PCR amplified TCR beta CDR3 across 54 Vbeta, 13 Jbeta. TCRdb fed the immunoSEQ multiplex PCR reads into MiXCR, producing one record per CDR3 protein. The table records fewer than 70,000 distinct CDR3 sequences, more than 85% of them present only once.

The sequence came from a human donor in good health. The sequencing sample was made of CD8+ T cells from PBMCs. The V and J genes are TRBV27 and TRBJ2-1; TRBD2 matches at 12 bases. The CDR3 DNA is TGTGCCAGCAGTTTATCCCCTAGCGGGGGGGCGGGCAATGAGCAGTTCTTC. Protein: CASSLSPSGGAGNEQFF.